Listed here are 20 T cell receptor beta chains from one sample, sequenced in a study of cytotoxic CD8 clonotypes in ibrutinib-treated CLL. Repertoires were generated with immunoSEQ multiplex PCR, while TCRdb's copy carries only in-frame clones and drops some. The data show 110,000 to 150,000 clones, around 77% seen once. This material consisted of PBMCs, taken after 12 months of ibrutinib treatment. The receptors here all came from a human donor with chronic lymphocytic leukemia.

The rearrangement joins TRBV5-6 to TRBJ2-7; 7 bases fit TRBD1. Unmatched junction bases numbered 10, after V lost 4 bases and J lost 6 bases. Germline lookup yields CDR1 SGHDT and CDR2 YYEEEE. This CDR3 is built from 14 residues. For the CDR3, the DNA is TGTGCCAGCAGCACGGGACAGCTGGGGTTCGAGCAGTACTTC. Protein sequence: CASSTGQLGFEQYF. The full variable domain, in which reference TRBV5-6 and TRBJ2-7 provide the parts outside the CDR3, is DAGVTQSPTHLIKTRGQQVTLRCSPKSGHDTVSWYQQALGQGPQFIFQYYEEEERQRGNFPDRFSGHQFPNYSSELNVNALLLGDSALYLCASSTGQLGFEQYFGPGTRLTVT.

The chain couples TRBV4-3 to TRBJ2-7, with D unclear. Germline CDR1 and CDR2: LGHNA and YSLEER. The V and J ends lost 1 base and 0 bases respectively, with 7 bases between them. The CDR3 has 14 amino acids. CDR3 residues: CASSQVVSSYEQYF. CDR3 in DNA: TGCGCCAGCAGCCAAGTCGTTAGCTCCTACGAGCAGTACTTC.

There are a few counts of this clone. The rearrangement links TRBV4-1 to TRBJ2-7; a weak D match, TRBD2 (5 bases). V lost 3 bases, J lost 0 bases, and 9 bases lay in between. The CDR3 totals 14 residues. CDR1 and CDR2 (germline): MGHRA, YSYEKL. The CDR3 region is CASSHQAASYEQYF. CDR3 bases: TGCGCCAGCAGCCATCAAGCGGCCTCCTACGAGCAGTACTTC.

The chain joins TRBV7-9 to TRBJ1-2; possible D gene TRBD1, 5 bases. The V gene's germline CDR1 is SEHNR and CDR2 FQNEAQ (reference sequence). The V and J ends lost 7 bases and 2 bases respectively, with 14 bases between them. The CDR3 totals 14 residues. The CDR3 DNA sequence: TGTGCCAGCACACCGGTACAGGAAAACTATGGCTACACCTTC. It is translated as CASTPVQENYGYTF.

This rearrangement joins TRBV2 to TRBJ2-3; a weak D match, TRBD1 (6 bases). Germline V gives CDR1 SNHLY, CDR2 FYNNEI. CDR3 length equals 15 residues. V was shortened by 6 bases and J by 6 bases, with 19 bases between the two germline ends. The CDR3 region has the DNA TGTGCCAGCAGGGAGCACAGGGCTTCCTGGGATACGCAGTATTTT. The encoded protein is CASREHRASWDTQYF.

The chain recombines TRBV7-8 with TRBJ1-5, with TRBD1 identical over 7 bases. Germline CDR1 is SGHVS and CDR2 is FQNEAQ. Germline trimming cut 4 bases from V and 1 base from J; bases unmatched to any gene: 4. The CDR3 is 15 residues long. The CDR3 DNA sequence: TGTGCCAGCAGCTCAAGGGGGCTCAGCAATCAGCCCCAGCATTTT. Its translation is CASSSRGLSNQPQHF.

In nucleotides, the CDR3 is TGTGCCAGCAGCGTAGGAGGGAGGGCCAGAATCGCCGGGGAGCTGTTTTTT. Amino acids: CASSVGGRARIAGELFF. This sequence joins TRBV9 and TRBJ2-2, with TRBD2 matching over 7 bases. The CDR3 runs 17 residues. After removal of 0 bases from V and 6 bases from J, the junction contained 11 bases not matched to a gene. Germline V gives CDR1 SGDLS, CDR2 YYNGEE.

This clone occurred many times. The chain combines TRBV28 with TRBJ2-3, with 9 bases fitting TRBD2. V lost 8 bases and J lost 3; bases outside the gene matches: 6. The CDR3 is 14 residues long. Germline values: CDR1 MDHEN, CDR2 SYDVKM. This chain's CDR3 is CASGAGGATDTQYF. The CDR3 region has the DNA TGTGCCAGCGGGGCGGGAGGGGCGACAGATACGCAGTATTTT.

This clone has a single count. The chain recombines TRBV7-2 with TRBJ1-3; D is unclear. Trimming left V 1 base short and J 4 bases short, with 8 bases between. Germline CDR1 reads SGHTA; CDR2 reads FQGNSA. The CDR3 length is 14 residues. In nucleotides, the CDR3 is TGTGCCAGCAGCTTAGGAAATATCGGAAACACCATATATTTT. Translating gives CASSLGNIGNTIYF. The full variable domain, in which reference TRBV7-2 and TRBJ1-3 provide the parts outside the CDR3, is GAGVSQSPSNKVTEKGKDVELRCDPISGHTALYWYRQSLGQGLEFLIYFQGNSAPDKSGLPSDRFSAERTGGSVSTLTIQRTQQEDSAVYLCASSLGNIGNTIYFGEGSWLTVV.

This chain links TRBV5-1 with TRBJ2-7; 7 positions match TRBD2. Germline loops: CDR1 SGHRS, CDR2 YFSETQ. After removal of 3 bases from V and 2 bases from J, the junction contained 14 bases not matched to a gene. CDR3 length: 17 amino acids. The CDR3 nucleotides are TGCGCCAGCAGCTCCGGGCTGGGCGGGCTAGCGGCCTACGAGCAGTACTTC. Encoded protein: CASSSGLGGLAAYEQYF.

The rearrangement links TRBV9 to TRBJ2-3; 12 bases map to TRBD2. Germline CDR1 and CDR2: SGDLS and YYNGEE. With 6 bases clipped from V and 8 bases from J, the junction kept 22 bases outside the gene matches. The CDR3 runs to 19 residues. CDR3 bases: TGTGCCAGCACCAACTCTTCTCCTAGCGGGAGGGCCCTCTTTCGTACGCAGTATTTT. Translated: CASTNSSPSGRALFRTQYF.

The rearrangement joins TRBV5-1 to TRBJ2-7; no reliable D call. The V and J ends lost 2 bases and 1 base respectively, with 10 bases between them. The CDR3 is 14 residues long. Germline assignment: CDR1 SGHRS and CDR2 YFSETQ. This chain's CDR3 is CASSFESGSYEQYF. The CDR3 nucleotides are TGCGCCAGCAGCTTCGAGTCAGGATCCTACGAGCAGTACTTC. The variable domain in full, with the rest retrieved from reference TRBV5-1 and TRBJ2-7, is KAGVTQTPRYLIKTRGQQVTLSCSPISGHRSVSWYQQTPGQGLQFLFEYFSETQRNKGNFPGRFSGRQFSNSRSEMNVSTLELGDSALYLCASSFESGSYEQYFGPGTRLTVT.

The chain is built from TRBV5-1 and TRBJ2-7; D perhaps matches TRBD1 (6 bases). V lost 9 bases and J lost 0, with 16 bases in between. This CDR3 region has 14 residues. Germline CDR1 and CDR2: SGHRS and YFSETQ. CDR3 bases: TGCGCCACCAAAAGAAGGGACAACTCCTACGAGCAGTACTTC. Its translation is CATKRRDNSYEQYF. Full variable domain (rest looked up from reference TRBV5-1 and TRBJ2-7): KAGVTQTPRYLIKTRGQQVTLSCSPISGHRSVSWYQQTPGQGLQFLFEYFSETQRNKGNFPGRFSGRQFSNSRSEMNVSTLELGDSALYLCATKRRDNSYEQYFGPGTRLTVT.

The rearrangement links TRBV10-3 to TRBJ1-1; 7 nucleotides align to TRBD1. The V gene end was trimmed by 3 bases and the J gene end by 4 bases; junction bases not matched to a gene: 8. This CDR3 comprises 15 residues. The germline gives CDR1 ENHRY, CDR2 SYGVKD. In DNA, the CDR3 is TGTGCCATCAGTGACCCCACGACAGGGCCCACTGAAGCTTTCTTT. Its translation is CAISDPTTGPTEAFF.

V gene TRBV27 combines with J gene TRBJ2-1; D is uncertain. The CDR3 is made up of 15 amino acids. Germline V gene lookup returns CDR1 MNHEY and CDR2 SMNVEV (reference sequence). Between the trimmed V and J ends, which lost 4 bases and 8 bases, there was a span of 18 bases. CDR3 sequence: CASSWPGSKWDEQFF. In DNA, the CDR3 is TGTGCCAGCAGTTGGCCAGGCTCCAAGTGGGATGAGCAGTTCTTC.

The chain joins TRBV6-6 to TRBJ2-5, with D perhaps matching TRBD2 (6 bases). The V end was cut by 2 bases, the J end by 5 bases, with 12 bases between. Looked up from germline, CDR1 is MNHNY and CDR2 is SVGAGI (reference sequence). The CDR3 runs to 14 residues. CDR3 amino acids: CASSYPNAGETQYF. The CDR3 bases are TGTGCCAGCAGTTACCCTAATGCGGGGGAGACCCAGTACTTC.

The V call is TRBV7-9, the J call TRBJ2-5; 10 nucleotides line up with TRBD2. The trim removed 5 bases at V and 5 bases at J, leaving 8 bases unmatched. The germline CDR1 and CDR2 sequences are SEHNR and FQNEAQ (reference sequence). This CDR3 is 15 amino acids long. CDR3 sequence: CASSPRETSGETQYF. The CDR3 bases are TGTGCCAGCAGCCCTAGAGAGACTAGCGGGGAGACCCAGTACTTC.

The genes are TRBV5-4 and TRBJ2-7, with D perhaps matching TRBD1 (6 bases). In germline, CDR1 is SGHNT, CDR2 YYREEE (reference sequence). V was pared by 1 base and J by 0 bases, with 8 bases between. This CDR3 has 14 amino acids. In DNA form, the CDR3 reads TGTGCCAGCAGCTTGCAGGGGAACTCCTACGAGCAGTACTTC. Its protein is CASSLQGNSYEQYF.

The rearrangement uses TRBV6-5 and TRBJ1-4; 8 bases fit TRBD1. V dropped 6 bases and J dropped 6; count of bases not matched to a gene: 6. From germline, CDR1 is MNHEY and CDR2 SVGAGI. The CDR3 covers 14 residues. CDR3 protein: CASRGTGRDEKLFF. CDR3 nucleotides: TGTGCCAGCAGGGGGACAGGCCGCGATGAAAAACTGTTTTTT.

The V and J genes are TRBV9 and TRBJ2-1, with D unclear. The CDR3 extends over 14 amino acids. V lost 0 bases and J lost 5, with 9 bases in between. In germline, CDR1 is SGDLS, CDR2 YYNGEE. This chain's CDR3 is CASSVGTTHNEQFF. The DNA for the CDR3 is TGTGCCAGCAGCGTAGGAACTACCCACAATGAGCAGTTCTTC.